Presented here are 12 T cell receptor beta chains from one specimen sequenced in a study of spatial heterogeneity in lung cancer. One entry per CDR3 protein results from TCRdb running MiXCR on the 5' RACE reads. The sample includes approximately 44,000 distinct CDR3 sequences, roughly 15% of them seen just once. The time point was: sample taken at primary tumor resection. Specimen: PBMCs, collected at surgery. The receptors here all came from a male donor with early-stage non-small cell lung cancer.

At least ten counts were recorded for this clonotype. The chain combines TRBV24-1 with TRBJ2-5, with a possible D match to TRBD1 (5 bases). Germline lookup yields CDR1 KGHDR and CDR2 SFDVKD. Trimming took off 1 base at V and 1 base at J, with 9 bases between the two ends. The CDR3 loop spans 15 amino acids. CDR3 protein: CATSDFRGFQETQYF. The CDR3 region has the DNA TGTGCCACCAGTGATTTTAGGGGTTTCCAAGAGACCCAGTACTTC.

This clonotype has just a few counts. The V and J genes are TRBV29-1 and TRBJ2-1; unclear D gene. V lost 4 bases and J lost 5, with 12 bases in between. This CDR3 region has 13 residues. Looked up from germline, CDR1 is SQVTM and CDR2 is ANQGSEA. CDR3 sequence reads: CSVGSLLHNEQFF. The CDR3 coding sequence is TGCAGCGTTGGGAGTCTCCTTCACAATGAGCAGTTCTTC.

V and J are TRBV5-1 and TRBJ2-2; TRBD1 aligns across 7 bases. Per the germline V gene, CDR1 is SGHRS and CDR2 is YFSETQ. V was clipped by 3 bases and J by 2 bases; unmatched bases: 4. This CDR3 region has 15 residues. The CDR3 DNA reads TGCGCCAGCAGCTCTACAGGGGCAAACACCGGGGAGCTGTTTTTT. Translating gives CASSSTGANTGELFF.

This clonotype was picked up one time. This rearrangement joins TRBV7-2 to TRBJ2-7; 14 bases are shared with TRBD2. The CDR3 contains 15 residues. CDR1 and CDR2 from the germline V gene are SGHTA and FQGNSA. V lost 5 bases and J lost 7; bases outside the gene matches: 7. The CDR3 DNA reads TGTGCCAGCAGCGAACGACTAGCGGGGGGGCCTGAGCAGTACTTC. Protein product: CASSERLAGGPEQYF.

This clonotype was seen more than once but under ten times. V gene TRBV3-1 combines with J gene TRBJ2-7, with D unresolved. This CDR3 comprises 13 residues. V was shortened by 0 bases and J by 3 bases, with 6 bases between the two germline ends. CDR1 is LGHDT and CDR2 is YNNKEL in the germline V gene (reference sequence). The CDR3 nucleotides read TGTGCCAGCAGCCAAGACCACGACTACGAGCAGTACTTC. It yields the protein CASSQDHDYEQYF.

This clonotype came up a few times. This chain links TRBV18 with TRBJ2-7, with D possibly being TRBD1 (5 bases). Trimming took off 2 bases at V and 2 bases at J, with 22 bases between the two ends. This CDR3 comprises 18 residues. CDR1 KGHSH and CDR2 LQKENI come from the germline V gene. Written as DNA, the CDR3 is TGTGCCAGCTCACCAAAGTCCAGGACCGCGGTGGGGCCCTACGAGCAGTACTTC. Protein sequence: CASSPKSRTAVGPYEQYF.

This clonotype was seen many times. The CDR3 sequence: CASSTSSGANVLTF. In nucleotides, the CDR3 is TGTGCCAGCAGCACCAGCTCTGGGGCCAACGTCCTGACTTTC. This chain connects TRBV28 to TRBJ2-6, with no clear D. CDR1 is MDHEN, CDR2 SYDVKM, per germline. V was trimmed by 6 bases and J by 0 bases, leaving 6 bases between them. This CDR3 comprises 14 residues.

V gene TRBV5-1 combines with J gene TRBJ1-1, with TRBD1 matching over 8 bases. Germline trimming cut 6 bases from V and 1 base from J; bases unmatched to any gene: 5. Germline V gene data show CDR1 as SGHRS and CDR2 as YFSETQ. The CDR3 is 14 residues long. DNA for the CDR3: TGCGCCAGCAACATAGGACAGGGGAACACTGAAGCTTTCTTT. Protein product: CASNIGQGNTEAFF.

This clonotype was seen at least ten times. The chain uses TRBV7-8 and TRBJ2-1, with D possibly matching TRBD2 (5 bases). CDR1 and CDR2 from the germline V gene are SGHVS and FQNEAQ. V lost 4 bases to trimming and J lost 0 bases, with 16 bases between them. CDR3 length: 17 residues. The CDR3 loop reads CASSYNPTDFSYNEQFF. CDR3 bases: TGTGCCAGCAGCTACAACCCGACGGACTTCTCCTACAATGAGCAGTTCTTC.

This clonotype was counted at least ten times. The chain has TRBV7-3 and TRBJ2-1; 12 bases align to TRBD2. The V segment lost 4 bases and the J segment 3 bases; nucleotides outside the gene matches: 1. In germline, CDR1 is SGHTA, CDR2 FQGTGA. The CDR3 is 15 residues long. CDR3 protein: CASSSLAGGYNEQFF. In nucleotides, the CDR3 is TGTGCCAGCAGCTCACTAGCGGGAGGCTACAATGAGCAGTTCTTC.

This clonotype has ten or more counts. This rearrangement joins TRBV29-1 to TRBJ2-1; D may be TRBD2 (6 bases). The V end was cut by 6 bases, the J end by 3 bases, with 12 bases between. Germline lookup yields CDR1 SQVTM and CDR2 ANQGSEA. The CDR3 runs 13 residues. The CDR3 sequence is CSVGTQLYNEQFF. CDR3 nucleotides: TGCAGCGTCGGGACTCAACTCTACAATGAGCAGTTCTTC.

This clonotype occurred many times. The chain links TRBV25-1 to TRBJ1-3, with D hard to call. Germline V gene lookup returns CDR1 MGHDK and CDR2 SYGVNS. V was cut by 0 bases and J by 0 bases, with 3 bases left in between. CDR3 length: 14 residues. The CDR3 protein is CASSEYISGNTIYF. CDR3 nucleotides: TGTGCCAGCAGTGAATATATCTCTGGAAACACCATATATTTT.